This T cell receptor beta chain was identified in a study of T cell changes during pregnancy in multiple sclerosis. The method was immunoSEQ multiplex PCR; TCRdb's version includes in-frame clones alone and lacks a portion of them. The sample includes 65,000 to 95,000 clones, 94% seen only once; the top ten take roughly 0.93%. Unmatched junction bases numbered 7, after V lost 2 bases and J lost 7 bases. The CDR3 runs 14 residues. CDR1 is SGHRS and CDR2 is YFSETQ in the germline V gene. This clone was counted once. The sample here was peripheral blood, taken in the second trimester of pregnancy. V gene TRBV5-1 combines with J gene TRBJ2-7, with TRBD1 identical over 9 bases. This TCR came from a female donor in good health, enrolled as a control in a pregnancy study. CDR3 in amino acids: CASSLGQGRREQYF. The DNA for the CDR3 is TGCGCCAGCAGCTTAGGACAGGGGAGAAGGGAGCAGTACTTC.